This is a list of T cell receptor beta chains from one sample in a study of identical twins. Each CDR3 protein is one row after TCRdb ran MiXCR on the 5' RACE reads. The top ten hold 0.25% to 0.3% of the sample, which has 1.5 million to 2 million distinct CDR3 sequences, roughly a third seen once. Sequencing input: cord blood. Receptors were obtained from a newborn girl in good health. Both conserved end residues are part of each CDR3. D genes are given only for firm matches. The listing skips clone size in some rows; elsewhere it reads once, few, many or a size class.

>TRBJ1-2|TRBV6-5|.|.
TGTGCCAGCAGTTACTCGCCGCCCGGCGCCGTCGGCGTCAACTATGGCTACACCTTC
CASSYSPPGAVGVNYGYTF
>TRBJ2-4|TRBV28|.|TRBD2
TGTGCCCACTCTCGGGGGGTCCTAGCCAAAAACATTCAGTACTTC
CAHSRGVLAKNIQYF
>TRBJ2-5|TRBV3-1|.|TRBD1
TGTGCCAGCAGCCAAGAAGATCCGTTACAGGGGGCGGGGGAGACCCAGTACTTC
CASSQEDPLQGAGETQYF
>TRBJ2-5|TRBV20-1|.|.
TGCAGTGCTCCAAGTCGGGCGGGGGCCACACAAGAGACCCAGTACTTC
CSAPSRAGATQETQYF
>TRBJ2-7|TRBV20-1|few|TRBD2
TGCAGTGCTAGAGATCCCGGGAGGGCCGGTTACGAGCAGTACTTC
CSARDPGRAGYEQYF
>TRBJ2-7|TRBV20-1|.|TRBD2
TGCAGGGTAACTAGCGGGAGCTACGAGCAGTACTTC
CRVTSGSYEQYF
>TRBJ1-2|TRBV7-2|.|.
TGTGCCAGCAGCTTAGAACGCCTTCGGGATGGCTACACCTTC
CASSLERLRDGYTF
>TRBJ2-5|TRBV18|few|.
TGTGCCAGCTCACCAAATAAGGGACGAGAGACCCAGTACTTC
CASSPNKGRETQYF
>TRBJ1-2|TRBV14|few|.
TGTGCCAGCAGCGAAGGGGTCGACCTTCGTCTCTATGGCTACACCTTC
CASSEGVDLRLYGYTF
>TRBJ1-2|TRBV6-2/TRBV6-3|.|.
TGTGCCAGCAGCCTTCGAAAGACACGGGCCGCGGACTATGGCTACACCTTC
CASSLRKTRAADYGYTF
>TRBJ1-2|TRBV12-3/TRBV12-4|.|TRBD1
TGTGCCAGCAGTTTTCAGGGGGCGAGGGTCTATGGCTACACCTTC
CASSFQGARVYGYTF
>TRBJ1-1|TRBV20-1|.|.
TGCAGTGCTAGAGAGGACAGCACTGAAGCTTTCTTT
CSAREDSTEAFF
>TRBJ2-3|TRBV29-1|many|TRBD2
TGCAGCGTTGTAGGACTAGCGGGAGGAGGAGATACGCAGTATTTT
CSVVGLAGGGDTQYF
>TRBJ2-5|TRBV5-6|.|TRBD2
TGTGCCAGCAGCTCCGTCCCGGGACTAGCCAACCGTGAGTACTTC
CASSSVPGLANREYF
>TRBJ1-4|TRBV7-9|.|.
TGTGCCAGCAGCTTCAACCAGGGAAAAAAACTGTTTTTT
CASSFNQGKKLFF
>TRBJ2-7|TRBV20-1|once|.
TGCAGTGCTGTGATCAGGGGGGAATACGGGCAGTACTTC
CSAVIRGEYGQYF